The T cell receptor (beta chain) under discussion was sequenced for a study of blood T cell repertoires in COVID-19. Using immunoSEQ multiplex PCR, the repertoire was profiled, and TCRdb retains in-frame clones only, with some absent. The table records 110,000 to 150,000 clones, around four fifths of them present only once. This clone was detected only a few times. Germline V gene sequence: CDR1 KGHSH, CDR2 LQKENI. The length of the CDR3 is 16 residues. The ends lost 1 base at V and 4 bases at J; junction bases unmatched: 10. The TCR sequence derives from a woman between 45 and 65 years old who had recovered from COVID-19. The sequenced sample was PBMCs or T cells enriched from blood (not recorded which). The chain uses TRBV18 and TRBJ2-7; 7 positions match TRBD2. CDR3 loop: CASSPRFAGDRYEQYF. The CDR3 region has the DNA TGTGCCAGCTCACCACGTTTCGCGGGGGATCGGTACGAGCAGTACTTC. Combining the CDR3 with reference TRBV18 and TRBJ2-7 gives the whole variable domain NAGVMQNPRHLVRRRGQEARLRCSPMKGHSHVYWYRQLPEEGLKFMVYLQKENIIDESGMPKERFSAEFPKEGPSILRIQQVVRGDSAAYFCASSPRFAGDRYEQYFGPGTRLTVT.